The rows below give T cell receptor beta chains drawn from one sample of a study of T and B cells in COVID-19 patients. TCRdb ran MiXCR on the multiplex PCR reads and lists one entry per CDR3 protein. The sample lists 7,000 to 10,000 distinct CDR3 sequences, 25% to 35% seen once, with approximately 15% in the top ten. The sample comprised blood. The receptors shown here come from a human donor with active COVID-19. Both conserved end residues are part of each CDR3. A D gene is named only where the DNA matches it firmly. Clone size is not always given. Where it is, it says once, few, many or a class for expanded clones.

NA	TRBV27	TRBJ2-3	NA	CASNPLWGGGPDTQYF	TGTGCCAGCAACCCCTTATGGGGCGGAGGGCCAGATACGCAGTATTTT
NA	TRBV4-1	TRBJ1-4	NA	CASSHEKSWGSNEKLFF	TGCGCCAGCAGCCACGAAAAATCCTGGGGTTCGAATGAAAAACTGTTTTTT
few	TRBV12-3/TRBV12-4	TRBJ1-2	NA	CASSPNPDRRSGYTF	TGTGCCAGCAGCCCGAACCCGGACCGCCGTTCCGGCTACACCTTC
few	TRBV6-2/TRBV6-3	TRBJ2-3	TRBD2	CASSTGGYTDTQYF	TGTGCCAGCAGTACGGGGGGGTACACAGATACGCAGTATTTT
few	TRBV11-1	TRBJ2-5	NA	CASSIERGLETQYF	TGTGCCAGCAGCATAGAAAGGGGTTTGGAGACCCAGTACTTC
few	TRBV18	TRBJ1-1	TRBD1	CASSSGTGLNTEAFF	TGTGCCAGCTCTTCCGGGACAGGGTTAAACACTGAAGCTTTCTTT
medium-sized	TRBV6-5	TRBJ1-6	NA	CASSRGGSNNSPLHF	TGTGCCAGCAGCCGCGGAGGCAGTAATAATTCACCCCTCCACTTT
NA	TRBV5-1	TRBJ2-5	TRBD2	CASSLDSGGSQETQYF	TGCGCCAGCAGCTTAGATAGCGGGGGTTCCCAAGAGACCCAGTACTTC
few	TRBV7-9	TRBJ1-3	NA	CASSLARGESSGNTIYF	TGTGCCAGCAGCTTAGCGCGGGGGGAGAGCTCTGGAAACACCATATATTTT
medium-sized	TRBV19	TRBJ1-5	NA	CASSIQRISNQPQHF	TGTGCCAGTAGTATCCAACGAATTAGCAATCAGCCCCAGCATTTT
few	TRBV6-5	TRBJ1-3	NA	CASSYLSGSGSGNTIYF	TGTGCCAGCAGTTACTTATCTGGGTCAGGTTCTGGAAACACCATATATTTT
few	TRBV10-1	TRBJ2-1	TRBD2	CASSTGLVGEQFF	TGCGCCAGCAGTACTGGACTAGTTGGTGAGCAGTTCTTC
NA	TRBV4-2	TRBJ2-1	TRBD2	CASSQDRGSGNEQFF	TGCGCCAGCAGCCAAGATCGTGGTAGCGGGAATGAGCAGTTCTTC
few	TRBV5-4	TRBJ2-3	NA	CASSLATDTQYF	TGTGCCAGCAGCTTGGCCACAGATACGCAGTATTTT
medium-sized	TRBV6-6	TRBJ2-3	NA	CATTGDTDTQYF	TGTGCCACCACTGGAGATACAGATACGCAGTATTTT
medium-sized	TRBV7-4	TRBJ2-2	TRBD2	CANATSGGNTGELFF	TGTGCCAACGCTACGAGCGGGGGGAACACCGGGGAGCTGTTTTTT
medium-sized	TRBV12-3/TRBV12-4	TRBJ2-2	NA	CASSSLLPTGGELFF	TGTGCCAGCAGTTCCCTATTACCGACGGGCGGGGAGCTGTTTTTT
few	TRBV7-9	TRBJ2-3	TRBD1	CASGRMGQKSTDTQYF	TGTGCCAGCGGCAGGATGGGACAGAAAAGCACAGATACGCAGTATTTT
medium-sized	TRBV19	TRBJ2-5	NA	CASRHAGKEETQYF	TGTGCCAGTAGGCACGCAGGGAAGGAAGAGACCCAGTACTTC
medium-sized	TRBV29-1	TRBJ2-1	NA	CSVERLSYNEQFF	TGCAGCGTTGAAAGGTTGTCCTACAATGAGCAGTTCTTC
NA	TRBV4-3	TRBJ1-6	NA	CASSQENSSDRPNSPLHF	TGCGCCAGCAGCCAAGAGAACTCGAGTGACCGACCTAATTCACCCCTCCACTTT
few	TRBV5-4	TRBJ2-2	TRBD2	CASGTPGLSPNTGELFF	TGTGCCAGCGGTACCCCGGGACTATCCCCGAACACCGGGGAGCTGTTTTTT
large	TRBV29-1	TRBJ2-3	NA	CSVVADTQYF	TGCAGCGTTGTCGCAGATACGCAGTATTTT